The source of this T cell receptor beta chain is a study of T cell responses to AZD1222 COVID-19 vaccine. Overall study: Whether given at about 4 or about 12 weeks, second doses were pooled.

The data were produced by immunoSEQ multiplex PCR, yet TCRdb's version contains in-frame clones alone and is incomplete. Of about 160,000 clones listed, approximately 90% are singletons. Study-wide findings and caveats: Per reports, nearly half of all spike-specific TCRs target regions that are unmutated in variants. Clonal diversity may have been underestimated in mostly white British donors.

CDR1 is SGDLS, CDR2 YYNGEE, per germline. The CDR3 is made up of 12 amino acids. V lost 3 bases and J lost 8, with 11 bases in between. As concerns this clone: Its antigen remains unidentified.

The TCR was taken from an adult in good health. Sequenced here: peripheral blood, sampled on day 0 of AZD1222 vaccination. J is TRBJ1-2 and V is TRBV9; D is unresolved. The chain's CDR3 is CASSDLLGGYTF. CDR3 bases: TGTGCCAGCAGCGATCTATTGGGGGGCTACACCTTC.